The text below deals with one TCR beta chain. Its specificity is not known. This sample stems from a study of T cell responses to AZD1222 COVID-19 vaccine. Findings of the study overall: Donors, mostly white British, included more females; clonal diversity was possibly underestimated.

Profiling relied on immunoSEQ multiplex PCR, and the TCRdb table lists in-frame clones only, not all of them. This table holds more than 75,000 clones, approximately 83% found once. Analysis merged second doses at about 4 or about 12 weeks. The V gene's germline CDR1 is SNHLY and CDR2 FYNNEI. This CDR3 has 20 amino acids. The V end was cut by 5 bases, the J end by 0 bases, with 26 bases between. J is TRBJ1-5 and V is TRBV2, with D unclear. The clonotype originates from an adult who received the AZD1222 COVID-19 vaccine. The material sequenced was peripheral blood, taken 28 days after the second AZD1222 dose. CDR3 in DNA: TGTGCCAGCAGTAATCCTCTGGCCCCCCAAGCTCAATATAGCAATCAGCCCCAGCATTTT. Its translation is CASSNPLAPQAQYSNQPQHF.